This entry lists 26 T cell receptor beta chains sequenced from one sample in a study of blood T cell repertoires in COVID-19. Clones were read by immunoSEQ multiplex PCR, and TCRdb kept only the in-frame ones, dropping some. The table has about 97,000 clones, around nine tenths seen once; the top ten hold 15%. Sequenced material: peripheral blood. All receptors come from a human donor in a cohort sampled during active COVID-19.

This sequence joins TRBV27 and TRBJ2-7; D ambiguous. With 2 bases removed from V and 3 bases from J, the gap between germline ends came to 11 bases. Germline V gene lookup returns CDR1 MNHEY and CDR2 SMNVEV (reference sequence). The CDR3 consists of 14 residues. The CDR3 protein is CASSLGSGRYEQYF. In DNA form, the CDR3 reads TGTGCCAGCAGTTTAGGGTCAGGTCGCTACGAGCAGTACTTC.

The genes are TRBV19 and TRBJ2-2; D is uncertain. V lost 7 bases to trimming and J lost 9 bases, with 18 bases between them. Per germline, CDR1 LNHDA and CDR2 SQIVND (reference sequence). The CDR3 loop spans 14 amino acids. CDR3 residues: CASTANQVGRELFF. For the CDR3, the DNA is TGTGCCAGTACAGCGAATCAAGTTGGCCGGGAGCTGTTTTTT.

V usage is TRBV9 and J usage is TRBJ2-1; 8 nucleotides align to TRBD1. The CDR3 runs to 16 residues. Trimming took 3 bases from V and 2 from J; bases not matched to a gene: 7. Germline CDR1 SGDLS, CDR2 YYNGEE. CDR3 nucleotides: TGTGCCAGCAGCGGGGCAGTGGACAGGGCCTACAATGAGCAGTTCTTC. It is translated as CASSGAVDRAYNEQFF.

Only one count was recorded for this clone. This chain joins TRBV27 and TRBJ1-2, with 7 bases fitting TRBD1. The germline CDR1 and CDR2 sequences are MNHEY and SMNVEV (reference sequence). CDR3 length: 14 residues. The V gene end was trimmed by 5 bases and the J gene end by 7 bases; junction bases not matched to a gene: 10. In nucleotides, the CDR3 is TGTGCCAGCAGTCCGACAGGGCCTATGGTTGGCTACACCTTC. This gives the protein CASSPTGPMVGYTF.

The J gene is TRBJ1-5, the V gene TRBV10-3, with TRBD1 as a possible D gene (6 bases). Trimming shortened V by 3 bases and J by 0 bases, and 9 bases separated the two germline ends. This CDR3 is 15 amino acids long. Germline CDR1 and CDR2: ENHRY and SYGVKD. CDR3 sequence (DNA): TGTGCCATCAGTGAAGGGACAAATAGCAATCAGCCCCAGCATTTT. It is translated as CAISEGTNSNQPQHF.

The J gene is TRBJ1-2, the V gene TRBV7-2; TRBD1 is a possible D gene (5 bases). Germline-derived CDR1 and CDR2 are SGHTA and FQGNSA. This CDR3 contains 14 residues. V was shortened by 2 bases and J by 0 bases, with 7 bases between the two germline ends. CDR3 coding DNA: TGTGCCAGCAGCTTACAGGGAACTAACTATGGCTACACCTTC. Protein product: CASSLQGTNYGYTF. The variable domain in full, completed from reference TRBV7-2 and TRBJ1-2, reads GAGVSQSPSNKVTEKGKDVELRCDPISGHTALYWYRQSLGQGLEFLIYFQGNSAPDKSGLPSDRFSAERTGGSVSTLTIQRTQQEDSAVYLCASSLQGTNYGYTFGSGTRLTVV.

This chain connects TRBV2 to TRBJ1-2; D is undetermined. Germline V gene lookup returns CDR1 SNHLY and CDR2 FYNNEI. Trimming shortened V by 3 bases and J by 5 bases, and 7 bases separated the two germline ends. The CDR3 is 12 amino acids. DNA of the CDR3: TGTGCCAGCAGTGAGGGCACATATGGCTACACCTTC. This codes for CASSEGTYGYTF.

The chain joins TRBV7-9 to TRBJ1-5; 8 bases match TRBD1. V lost 5 bases and J lost 2; bases outside the gene matches: 5. Germline V CDR1 and CDR2: SEHNR, FQNEAQ (reference sequence). The CDR3 totals 15 residues. The CDR3 nucleotides are TGTGCCAGCAGCAAGACAGGGGTGGGCAATCAGCCCCAGCATTTT. This codes for CASSKTGVGNQPQHF.

J is TRBJ2-5 and V is TRBV5-1; 9 nucleotides match TRBD2. The CDR3 consists of 15 residues. In germline, CDR1 is SGHRS, CDR2 YFSETQ. J gave up 5 bases and V 4 bases, and 9 bases lay outside the gene matches. The CDR3 nucleotides are TGCGCCAGCAGCCTAATAGCGGGGGCCGGGGAGACCCAGTACTTC. Protein product: CASSLIAGAGETQYF.

This chain connects TRBV10-2 to TRBJ1-5; D remains unclear. Trimming cost V 2 bases and J 5 bases, with 10 bases left between them. This CDR3 is built from 14 residues. Germline lookup yields CDR1 WSHSY and CDR2 SAAADI. This chain's CDR3 is CASSEGGLDQPQHF. In DNA, the CDR3 is TGCGCCAGCAGTGAGGGAGGGTTAGATCAGCCCCAGCATTTT.

V is TRBV28 and J is TRBJ2-1; 12 nucleotides match TRBD2. This CDR3 spans 17 amino acids. CDR1 and CDR2 from the germline V gene are MDHEN and SYDVKM. V shed 1 base and J 5 bases; nucleotides not matched to a gene: 6. This chain's CDR3 is CASSLFVLAGGNNEQFF. In DNA form, the CDR3 reads TGTGCCAGCAGTTTATTTGTACTAGCGGGAGGCAACAATGAGCAGTTCTTC.

The V call is TRBV4-1, the J call TRBJ2-6; 10 bases agree with TRBD2. CDR3 length equals 18 residues. From germline, CDR1 is MGHRA and CDR2 YSYEKL. Germline trimming cut 2 bases from V and 1 base from J; bases unmatched to any gene: 5. The CDR3 loop is CASSQSGLAVSGANVLTF. The CDR3 region has the DNA TGCGCCAGCAGCCAATCAGGACTAGCGGTGTCTGGGGCCAACGTCCTGACTTTC.

The rearrangement uses TRBV4-1 and TRBJ1-6; the match to TRBD1 covers 9 bases. Trimming removed 2 bases from V and 6 bases from J; junction bases left unmatched: 11. Germline V gene lookup returns CDR1 MGHRA and CDR2 YSYEKL. The CDR3 consists of 18 residues. CDR3 in DNA: TGCGCCAGCAGCCAACGCACCCCGGGACAGGGAAGTAATTCACCCCTCCACTTT. Translated: CASSQRTPGQGSNSPLHF.

There are a few counts of this clone. The V gene is TRBV29-1, the J gene TRBJ1-4; possibly TRBD1 for D (5 bases). Trimming took 2 bases from V and 8 from J, leaving 15 bases between them. CDR3 length: 14 amino acids. The germline V gene has CDR1 SQVTM and CDR2 ANQGSEA. The CDR3 loop reads CSVETPRGREKLFF. The CDR3 bases are TGCAGCGTTGAAACGCCAAGGGGCAGGGAAAAACTGTTTTTT.

The chain recombines TRBV27 with TRBJ2-2; 8 bases match TRBD2. The CDR3 has 15 residues. CDR1 and CDR2 from the germline V gene are MNHEY and SMNVEV (reference sequence). V shed 6 bases, J shed 4 bases, and the junction held 7 bases outside the gene matches. CDR3: CASRAGLAGTGELFF. The CDR3 bases are TGTGCCAGCAGAGCCGGACTAGCCGGCACCGGGGAGCTGTTTTTT.

For the CDR3, the DNA is TGTGCCAGCAGTTACTCGACTAGACCTGGGTACGAGCAGTACTTC. It translates to CASSYSTRPGYEQYF. The rearrangement joins TRBV6-5 to TRBJ2-7; maybe TRBD2 (6 bases). The length of the CDR3 is 15 residues. The V and J ends lost 0 bases and 4 bases respectively, with 13 bases between them. The germline V gene encodes CDR1 MNHEY and CDR2 SVGAGI.

In DNA, the CDR3 is TGTGCCAGCACCTTATTCGGGACAGGGGGCAACTATGGCTACACCTTC. It translates to CASTLFGTGGNYGYTF. This rearrangement joins TRBV28 to TRBJ1-2; TRBD1 agrees at 12 bases. The CDR3 is made up of 16 amino acids. CDR1 MDHEN and CDR2 SYDVKM come from the germline V gene. V was clipped by 7 bases and J by 2 bases; unmatched bases: 8.

This chain links TRBV9 with TRBJ1-2; no clear D. The CDR3 is 13 amino acids. V was shortened by 3 bases and J by 7 bases, with 13 bases between the two germline ends. Germline V CDR1 and CDR2: SGDLS, YYNGEE. The CDR3 region has the DNA TGTGCCAGCAGCGCGGGAGTCGCGGGTGGCTACACCTTC. Translating it yields CASSAGVAGGYTF.

CDR3: CASSTGTSWSTDTQYF. The DNA of the CDR3 is TGCGCCAGCAGCACAGGGACTAGCTGGAGCACAGATACGCAGTATTTT. The V call is TRBV10-1, the J call TRBJ2-3; 9 bases align to TRBD2. With V trimmed by 6 bases and J by 0 bases, 7 bases remained unmatched. CDR3 size: 16 residues. Germline CDR1 reads WNHNN; CDR2 reads SYGVQD (reference sequence).

This clone was detected only a few times. The chain recombines TRBV19 with TRBJ2-1; TRBD2 matches at 10 bases. V trimming: 11 bases; J trimming: 7 bases; junction bases outside the gene matches: 8. Germline V CDR1 and CDR2: LNHDA, SQIVND (reference sequence). The CDR3 is 13 residues long. The CDR3 region has the DNA TGTGCCGTTTCTAGCGGGGGTGGGAATGAGCAGTTCTTC. Translated, it gives CAVSSGGGNEQFF.

The chain couples TRBV10-3 to TRBJ2-1; 9 positions match TRBD1. The CDR3 covers 16 residues. Germline trimming cut 4 bases from V and 9 bases from J; bases unmatched to any gene: 13. CDR1 is ENHRY and CDR2 is SYGVKD in the germline V gene. The CDR3 region is CAISATGTGFSSEQFF. The CDR3 DNA follows: TGTGCCATCAGTGCGACCGGGACAGGGTTTTCTAGTGAGCAGTTCTTC.

This chain joins TRBV7-2 and TRBJ1-3, with D perhaps TRBD1 (6 bases). The germline gives CDR1 SGHTA, CDR2 FQGNSA. The ends were cut back, 1 base at V and 7 bases at J, with 11 bases in the middle. The CDR3 spans 14 residues. The CDR3, as DNA: TGTGCCAGCAGCTTAGGGGACAACCTCAACACCATATATTTT. The encoded protein is CASSLGDNLNTIYF.

The rearrangement joins TRBV6-5 to TRBJ2-1; 8 bases align to TRBD1. The CDR3 is made up of 15 amino acids. Trimming cost V 6 bases and J 5 bases; bases outside gene matches: 9. Germline CDR1 is MNHEY and CDR2 is SVGAGI. The DNA of the CDR3 is TGTGCCAGCAGGAGGGACAGGATGTTCGACAATGAGCAGTTCTTC. Translating it yields CASRRDRMFDNEQFF.

The chain carries TRBV3-1 (or the pseudogene TRBV3-2) and TRBJ2-7, with 10 bases aligning to TRBD2. Germline V lookup: CDR1 LGHDT, CDR2 YNNKEL (reference sequence). V lost 4 bases to trimming and J lost 5 bases; unmatched junction nucleotides: 11. CDR3 length equals 16 residues. This chain's CDR3 is CASSPLSGGAWNEQYF. The CDR3 region has the DNA TGTGCCAGCAGCCCCCTGAGCGGGGGGGCTTGGAACGAGCAGTACTTC.

The rearrangement joins TRBV29-1 to TRBJ1-1; 10 bases agree with TRBD1. Germline V CDR1 and CDR2: SQVTM, ANQGSEA. Unmatched junction bases numbered 6, after V lost 7 bases and J lost 7 bases. The CDR3 totals 12 residues. CDR3 sequence reads: CSAGQGGYEAFF. The CDR3 nucleotides read TGCAGCGCAGGACAGGGGGGATATGAAGCTTTCTTT.

The gene calls are TRBV12-3 or TRBV12-4 and TRBJ1-1, with D uncertain. This CDR3 region has 11 residues. V lost 3 bases to trimming and J lost 11 bases, with 10 bases between them. CDR3 nucleotides: TGTGCCAGCAGTTTCGGCCCGGGGGCTTTCTTT. This translates into CASSFGPGAFF.